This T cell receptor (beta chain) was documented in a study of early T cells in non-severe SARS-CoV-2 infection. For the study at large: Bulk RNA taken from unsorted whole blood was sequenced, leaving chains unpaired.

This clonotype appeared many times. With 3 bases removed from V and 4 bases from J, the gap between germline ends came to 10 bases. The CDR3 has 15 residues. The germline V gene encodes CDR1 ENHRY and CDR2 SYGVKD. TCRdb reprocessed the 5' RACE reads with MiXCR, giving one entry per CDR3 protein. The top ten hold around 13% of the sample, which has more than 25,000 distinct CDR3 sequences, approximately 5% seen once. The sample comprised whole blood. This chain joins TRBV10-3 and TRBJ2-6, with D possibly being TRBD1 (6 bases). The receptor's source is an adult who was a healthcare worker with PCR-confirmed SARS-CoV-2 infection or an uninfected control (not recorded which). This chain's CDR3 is CAISEGRGGANVLTF. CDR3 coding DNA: TGTGCCATCAGTGAAGGCAGGGGCGGGGCCAACGTCCTGACTTTC.